This T cell receptor (beta chain) was identified in a study of blood T cell repertoires in COVID-19 (dated by TCRdb to about 2020). Turning to the overall study: Samples covering the acute and convalescent phases of COVID-19 were provided by collaborators in the United States, Italy and Spain. The material from the prospective study consisted of cDNA or gDNA derived from T cells, B-cell-depleted T cells, or PBMCs. Subjects who had been exposed to COVID-19, were actively infected with it, or had recovered from it provided the deeply sampled blood TCRbeta repertoires that made up the dataset. The repertoires were released in a freely available public database intended as a resource for research on the immune response to SARS-CoV-2. Samples were obtained from the ongoing ImmuneRACE study (first 160 participants) and from over 1,000 subjects provided by 6 global collaborators. The sample metadata nearly always contained a de-identified subject ID, COVID-19 status, age in years and sex. Where available, HLA class I and class II types were taken from metadata supplied by the sample provider and were not determined by assay-based typing. What the study reported, not specific to this receptor: The quantity of clinical and demographic metadata differed by source and by participant and was supplied without curation.

TCRbeta CDR3 regions were amplified from genomic DNA using the immunoSEQ Assay, a bias-controlled multiplex PCR. The study's own analysis went as follows. The number of nucleated cells in each sample was estimated from the amplification of reference gene primers within the assay. To quantify the absolute abundance of each unique TCRbeta CDR3 rearrangement, sequence reads were collapsed and filtered. For each sample, productive Simpson clonality was calculated as the square root of Simpson's diversity index over productive rearrangements. The table comes from immuneACCESS by way of TCRdb, which keeps in-frame sequences with V and J called. Part of the clones is missing from these tables; in studies checked, under half for an unresolved V gene and the rest for unknown reasons. V and J calls plus clone size are reproduced from that table; the DNA served to infer D and trimming. The sample profile shows some 87,000 clones; approximately 82% of them were found once. The ten largest clones add up to roughly 40% of the sample.

With regard to this clone: Its binding antigen is unknown. Within one base of it there is no much larger clone, and no base qualities were kept.

CDR1 KGHDR and CDR2 SFDVKD are derived from the germline V gene. The CDR3 starts with the cysteine, ends with the phenylalanine, and has 15 residues. Solely the CDR3 DNA is kept, with 45 bases framed from the first base. V is trimmed back by 7 bases and J by 2 bases, and the junction contains 7 bases that no gene match accounts for. Whole blood was collected in K2EDTA tubes by collaborating institutions according to the institutions' own protocols. For TCRbeta analysis, collaborators shipped samples in one of three forms: frozen whole blood, isolated PBMCs, or DNA extracted from either of those sample types.

The sample consisted of peripheral blood. The rearranged segments are TRBV24-1 and TRBJ2-7; 10 central nucleotides agree with TRBD1. The sequence was collected from an older man with active or convalescent COVID-19. The CDR3 region: CATSRGQGIPYEQYF. The nucleotide sequence reads TGTGCCACCAGCCGGGGACAGGGGATCCCCTACGAGCAGTACTTC.